The entry that follows covers one T cell receptor (beta chain) sequence. Germline V lookup: CDR1 LNHDA, CDR2 SQIVND (reference sequence). V lost 3 bases and J lost 3; bases outside the gene matches: 6. CDR3 length: 15 amino acids. The sample comes from a study of T cell changes during pregnancy in multiple sclerosis. Here immunoSEQ multiplex PCR was the method, and the copy in TCRdb shows in-frame clones only, minus some. This sample yields 45,000 to 70,000 clones, of which 92% are seen a single time; about 0.18% belongs to the top ten. This sequence originates from a female donor in good health, enrolled as a control in a pregnancy study. The sequencing used CD4+ T cells from peripheral blood mononuclear cells, collected after pregnancy. This chain uses TRBV19 with TRBJ1-2; TRBD1 agrees at 8 bases. DNA of the CDR3: TGTGCCAGTAGTATCTATGGGACAGGAGACTATGGCTACACCTTC. Protein: CASSIYGTGDYGYTF.